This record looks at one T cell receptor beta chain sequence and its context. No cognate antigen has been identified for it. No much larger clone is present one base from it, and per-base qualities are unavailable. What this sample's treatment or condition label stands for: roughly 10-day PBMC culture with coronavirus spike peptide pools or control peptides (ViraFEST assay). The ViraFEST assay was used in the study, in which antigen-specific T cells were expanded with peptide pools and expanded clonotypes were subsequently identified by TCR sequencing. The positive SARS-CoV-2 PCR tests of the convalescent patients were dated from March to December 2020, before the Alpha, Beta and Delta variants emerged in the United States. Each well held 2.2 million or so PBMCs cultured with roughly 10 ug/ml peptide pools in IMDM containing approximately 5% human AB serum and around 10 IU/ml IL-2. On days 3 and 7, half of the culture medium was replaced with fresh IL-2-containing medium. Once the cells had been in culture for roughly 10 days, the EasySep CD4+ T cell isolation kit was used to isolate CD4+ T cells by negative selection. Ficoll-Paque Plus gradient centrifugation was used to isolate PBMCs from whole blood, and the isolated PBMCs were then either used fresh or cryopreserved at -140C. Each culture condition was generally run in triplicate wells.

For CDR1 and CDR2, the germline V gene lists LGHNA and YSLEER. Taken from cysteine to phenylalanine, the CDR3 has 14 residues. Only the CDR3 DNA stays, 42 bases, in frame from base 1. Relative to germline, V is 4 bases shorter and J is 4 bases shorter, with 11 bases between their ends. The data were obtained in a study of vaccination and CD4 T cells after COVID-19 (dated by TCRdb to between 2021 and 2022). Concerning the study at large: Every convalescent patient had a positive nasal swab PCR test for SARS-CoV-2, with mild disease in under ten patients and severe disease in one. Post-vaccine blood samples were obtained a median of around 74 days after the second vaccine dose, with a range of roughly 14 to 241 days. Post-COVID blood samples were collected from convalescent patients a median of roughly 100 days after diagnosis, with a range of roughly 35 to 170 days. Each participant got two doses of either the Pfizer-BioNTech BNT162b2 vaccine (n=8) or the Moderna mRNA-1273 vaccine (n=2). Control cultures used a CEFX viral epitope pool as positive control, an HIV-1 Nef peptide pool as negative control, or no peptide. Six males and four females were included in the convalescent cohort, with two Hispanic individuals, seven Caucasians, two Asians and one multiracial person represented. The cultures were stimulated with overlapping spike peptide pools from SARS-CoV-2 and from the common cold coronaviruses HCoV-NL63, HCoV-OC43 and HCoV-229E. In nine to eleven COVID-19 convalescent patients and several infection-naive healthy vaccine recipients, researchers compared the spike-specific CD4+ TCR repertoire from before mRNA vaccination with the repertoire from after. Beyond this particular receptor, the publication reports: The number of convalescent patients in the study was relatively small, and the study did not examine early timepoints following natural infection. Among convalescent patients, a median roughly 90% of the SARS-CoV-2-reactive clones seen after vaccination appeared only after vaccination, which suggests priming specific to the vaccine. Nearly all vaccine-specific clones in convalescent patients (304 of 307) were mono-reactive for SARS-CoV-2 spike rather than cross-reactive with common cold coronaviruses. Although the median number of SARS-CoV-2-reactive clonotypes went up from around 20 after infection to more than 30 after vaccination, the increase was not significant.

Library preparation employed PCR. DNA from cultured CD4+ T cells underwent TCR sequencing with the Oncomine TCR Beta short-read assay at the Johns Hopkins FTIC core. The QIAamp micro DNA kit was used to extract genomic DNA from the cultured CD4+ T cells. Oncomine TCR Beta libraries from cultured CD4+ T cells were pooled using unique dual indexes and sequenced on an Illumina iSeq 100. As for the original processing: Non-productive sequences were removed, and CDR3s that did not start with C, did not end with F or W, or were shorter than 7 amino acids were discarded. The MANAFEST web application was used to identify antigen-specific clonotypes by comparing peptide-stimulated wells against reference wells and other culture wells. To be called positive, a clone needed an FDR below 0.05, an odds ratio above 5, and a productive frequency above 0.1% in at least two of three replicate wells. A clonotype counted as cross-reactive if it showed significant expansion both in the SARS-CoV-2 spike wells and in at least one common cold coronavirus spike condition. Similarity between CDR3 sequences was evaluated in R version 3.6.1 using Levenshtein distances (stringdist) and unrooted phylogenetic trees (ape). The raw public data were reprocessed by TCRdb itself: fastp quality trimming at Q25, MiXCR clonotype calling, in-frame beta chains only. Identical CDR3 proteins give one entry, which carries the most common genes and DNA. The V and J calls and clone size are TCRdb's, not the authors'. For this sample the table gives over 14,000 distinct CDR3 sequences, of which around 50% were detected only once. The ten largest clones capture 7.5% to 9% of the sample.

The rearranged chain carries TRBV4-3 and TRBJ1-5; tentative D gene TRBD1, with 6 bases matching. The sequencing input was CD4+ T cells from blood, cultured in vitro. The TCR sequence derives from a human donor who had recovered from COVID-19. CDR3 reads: CASSLETGNQPQHF. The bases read TGCGCCAGCAGCCTGGAAACAGGGAATCAGCCCCAGCATTTT.